This TCR beta chain is drawn from a study of blood T cell repertoires in COVID-19. At the level of the study: Acute and convalescent COVID-19 samples came from the United States, Italy and Spain. PBMCs, B-cell-depleted T cells, or T cells were the source of the cDNA or gDNA that made up the material.

The CDR3 runs 14 residues. Germline loops: CDR1 SQVTM, CDR2 ANQGSEA. V shed 6 bases and J 7 bases; nucleotides not matched to a gene: 9. In the original workflow: Reference gene primer amplification gave nucleated cell count estimates. Sequencing used immunoSEQ multiplex PCR; TCRdb keeps in-frame clones, though not all of them. D and trimming come from the DNA, and the V and J calls and clone size come from that table. Among approximately 75,000 clones, about 93% were seen once, and the ten largest hold 6.9%. Sequencing was carried out using peripheral blood. This sequence originates from a human donor in a cohort sampled during active COVID-19. This chain uses TRBV29-1 with TRBJ1-5, with 10 bases aligning to TRBD1. The CDR3 nucleotides read TGCAGCGTCCAGACAGGGGGCGTCGGCCAGCCCCAGCATTTT. Translated, it gives CSVQTGGVGQPQHF.